Presented here are 2 T cell receptor beta chains from one specimen sequenced in a study of regulatory T cells in long-lasting Graves disease. iRepertoire HTBI primers and Arm-PCR of CDR3 regions built TCR beta libraries. TCRdb called the multiplex PCR reads again in MiXCR, with one record for every CDR3 protein. The sample records around 500,000 distinct CDR3 sequences, approximately 16% being singletons. Time point described: newly diagnosed GD, antithyroid drugs for less than 3 months. PBMC RNA was the source of the TCR library. These records were also assigned to another study, of T cells in Graves' hyperthyroidism and ophthalmopathy.

This specimen consisted of peripheral blood mononuclear cells (PBMCs), obtained at new diagnosis, from a patient treated with antithyroid drugs. These TCRs come from a middle-aged woman with Graves disease.

This clonotype was counted at least ten times. The chain recombines TRBV30 with TRBJ2-5; D tentatively fits TRBD1 or TRBD2 (5 bases each). CDR1 GTSNPN and CDR2 SVGIG come from the germline V gene (reference sequence). V lost 4 bases and J lost 0, with 12 bases in between. The CDR3 is 14 residues long. CDR3 nucleotides: TGTGCCTGGACCGGGACCACTAACCAAGAGACCCAGTACTTC. Its protein is CAWTGTTNQETQYF. The full variable domain, with the rest looked up from reference TRBV30 and TRBJ2-5, is SQTIHQWPATLVQPVGSPLSLECTVEGTSNPNLYWYRQAAGRGLQLLFYSVGIGQISSEVPQNLSASRPQDRQFILSSKKLLLSDSGFYLCAWTGTTNQETQYFGPGTRLLVL.

This clonotype occurred many times. CDR3 sequence reads: CASSPNLSTDTQYF. As DNA, the CDR3 is TGTGCCAGCTCACCAAACCTTAGCACAGATACGCAGTATTTT. This sequence joins TRBV18 and TRBJ2-3, with D unclear. Germline V CDR1 and CDR2: KGHSH, LQKENI. V lost 2 bases to trimming and J lost 0 bases, with 6 bases between them. This CDR3 region has 14 residues. Combining the CDR3 with reference TRBV18 and TRBJ2-3 gives the whole variable domain NAGVMQNPRHLVRRRGQEARLRCSPMKGHSHVYWYRQLPEEGLKFMVYLQKENIIDESGMPKERFSAEFPKEGPSILRIQQVVRGDSAAYFCASSPNLSTDTQYFGPGTRLTVL.